This entry describes one T cell receptor beta chain. Method: immunoSEQ multiplex PCR; TCRdb's copy keeps in-frame clones and lacks some. The table records roughly 63,000 clones, about 92% of them present only once. The data are from a study of control samples from healthy donors and cancer patients. The sample comprised PBMCs. The origin of this receptor is a middle-aged man with colorectal cancer.

CDR3 coding DNA: TGTGCCAGCGCCCTCGCGCCTGACCCTTCGGAGGAGCAGTACTTC. Translated: CASALAPDPSEEQYF. The chain carries TRBV11-2 and TRBJ2-7; D ambiguous. In germline, CDR1 is SGHAT, CDR2 FQNNGV. The CDR3 is 15 residues long. The V gene lost 8 bases and the J gene lost 7 bases, with 24 bases spanning the gap.